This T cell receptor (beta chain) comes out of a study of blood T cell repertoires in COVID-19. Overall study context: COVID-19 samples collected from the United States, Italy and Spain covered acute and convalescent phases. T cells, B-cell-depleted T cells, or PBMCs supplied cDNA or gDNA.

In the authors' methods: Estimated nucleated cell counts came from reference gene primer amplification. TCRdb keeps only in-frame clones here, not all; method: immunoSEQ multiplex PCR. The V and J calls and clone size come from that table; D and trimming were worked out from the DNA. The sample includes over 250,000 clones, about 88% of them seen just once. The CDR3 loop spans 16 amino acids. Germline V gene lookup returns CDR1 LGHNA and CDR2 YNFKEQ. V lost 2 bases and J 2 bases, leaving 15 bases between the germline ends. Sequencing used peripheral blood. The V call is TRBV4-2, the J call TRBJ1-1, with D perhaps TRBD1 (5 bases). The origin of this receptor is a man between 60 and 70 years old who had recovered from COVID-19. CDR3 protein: CASSQRPTGGNTEAFF. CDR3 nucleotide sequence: TGTGCCAGCAGCCAACGACCTACCGGGGGAAACACTGAAGCTTTCTTT.